This TCR beta chain appears in the sequencing data of a study of blood T cell repertoires in COVID-19. Study-wide background: COVID-19 samples, acute and convalescent, were from the United States, Italy and Spain.

Germline CDR1 and CDR2: LNHDA and SQIVND (reference sequence). With 9 bases clipped from V and 6 bases from J, the junction kept 11 bases outside the gene matches. The CDR3 spans 13 residues. Sequencing used immunoSEQ multiplex PCR; TCRdb keeps in-frame clones, though not all of them. The sample comprises more than 90,000 clones, roughly 86% of which are singletons, and about 4.5% rests with the top ten. The sequenced material came from peripheral blood. This clonotype was obtained from a middle-aged man with acute or convalescent COVID-19. The V and J genes are TRBV19 and TRBJ2-7; the match to TRBD2 covers 7 bases. The CDR3 region has the DNA TGTGCCAGCAAAGAAACCGGGACTACCGAGCAGTACTTC. Translation gives CASKETGTTEQYF.